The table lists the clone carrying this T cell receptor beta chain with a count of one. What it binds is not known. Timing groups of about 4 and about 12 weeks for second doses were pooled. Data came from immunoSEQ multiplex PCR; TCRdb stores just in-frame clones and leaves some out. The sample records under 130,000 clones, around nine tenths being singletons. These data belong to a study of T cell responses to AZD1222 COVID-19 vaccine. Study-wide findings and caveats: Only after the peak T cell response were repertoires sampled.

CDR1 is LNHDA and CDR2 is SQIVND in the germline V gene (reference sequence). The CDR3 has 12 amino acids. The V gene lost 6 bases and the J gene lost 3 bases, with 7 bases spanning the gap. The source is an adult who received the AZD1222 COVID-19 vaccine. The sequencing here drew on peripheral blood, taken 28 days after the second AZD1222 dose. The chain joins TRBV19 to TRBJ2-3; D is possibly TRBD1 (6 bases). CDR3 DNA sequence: TGTGCCAGTAGACAGGGTACAGATACGCAGTATTTT. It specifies CASRQGTDTQYF. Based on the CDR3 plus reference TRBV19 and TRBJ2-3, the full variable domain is DGGITQSPKYLFRKEGQNVTLSCEQNLNHDAMYWYRQDPGQGLRLIYYSQIVNDFQKGDIAEGYSVSREKKESFPLTVTSAQKNPTAFYLCASRQGTDTQYFGPGTRLTVL.